The rows below give T cell receptor beta chains drawn from one sample of a study of blood T cells in healthy people across ages. TCRdb re-derived calls from the 5' RACE reads in MiXCR, one entry per CDR3 protein. The sample consists of fewer than 800,000 distinct CDR3 sequences, around half of them appearing once. The sequencing input was blood. The receptors were gathered from a woman aged 60 to 75 in good health. Both conserved end residues are part of each CDR3. D genes are given only for firm matches. Clone size is given for some rows only: seen once, a few or many times, or a class if the clone is expanded.

clone size	V gene	D gene	J gene	CDR3 protein	CDR3 DNA
.	TRBV27	TRBD2	TRBJ2-2	CASSALAGGAGELFF	TGTGCCAGCAGTGCCCTAGCGGGTGGGGCCGGGGAGCTGTTTTTT
many	TRBV7-2	TRBD2	TRBJ2-7	CASSPTSGDYEQYF	TGTGCCAGCAGTCCAACTAGCGGAGACTACGAGCAGTACTTC
.	TRBV29-1	.	TRBJ2-5	CSVVRTGLEETQYF	TGCAGCGTTGTGCGAACAGGATTAGAAGAGACCCAGTACTTC
.	TRBV12-5	.	TRBJ1-1	CASGFPDSMNTEAFF	TGTGCTAGTGGTTTCCCGGACAGTATGAACACTGAAGCTTTCTTT
.	TRBV2	TRBD1	TRBJ1-2	CASSEPGTGDYGYTF	TGTGCCAGCAGTGAACCCGGGACAGGCGACTATGGCTACACCTTC
.	TRBV4-3	.	TRBJ2-3	CASSQARGVGPDTQYF	TGCGCCAGCAGCCAAGCTCGCGGAGTGGGGCCAGATACGCAGTATTTT
few	TRBV5-1	TRBD1	TRBJ2-1	CASSLGGQANEQFF	TGCGCCAGCAGCTTGGGAGGACAGGCCAATGAGCAGTTCTTC
.	TRBV20-1	TRBD1	TRBJ2-1	CSADPGQYTYNEQFF	TGCAGTGCGGACCCGGGACAGTATACCTACAATGAGCAGTTCTTC
few	TRBV9	.	TRBJ1-1	CASSPWGGTDEAFF	TGTGCCAGCAGCCCCTGGGGGGGGACCGATGAAGCTTTCTTT
.	TRBV12-3/TRBV12-4	.	TRBJ1-1	CASSYASKEAFF	TGTGCCAGCAGTTACGCGAGCAAGGAAGCTTTCTTT
.	TRBV28	.	TRBJ2-2	CASSLGRRALNTGELFF	TGTGCCAGCAGTTTAGGGAGGCGGGCGCTCAACACCGGGGAGCTGTTTTTT
.	TRBV28	.	TRBJ2-7	CASSISRGSPYEQYF	TGTGCCAGCAGCATCTCCAGGGGAAGCCCCTACGAGCAGTACTTC
.	TRBV15	.	TRBJ2-5	CATSRVEDRQETQYF	TGTGCCACCAGCAGAGTCGAGGACAGACAAGAGACCCAGTACTTC
.	TRBV18	.	TRBJ2-5	CASSRISSSSRRERRGKTQYF	TGTGCCAGCTCACGAATAAGCTCTTCGTCGAGAAGGGAGCGGAGGGGAAAGACCCAGTACTTC
.	TRBV20-1	.	TRBJ1-1	CSARSNPEAFF	TGCAGTGCTAGGAGCAATCCTGAAGCTTTCTTT
.	TRBV20-1	.	TRBJ2-7	CSAPVRARNEQYF	TGCAGTGCCCCAGTCCGGGCTCGGAACGAGCAGTACTTC
.	TRBV5-1	.	TRBJ1-2	CASSSLDTNYGYTF	TGCGCCAGCAGCTCCCTGGACACAAACTATGGCTACACCTTC
.	TRBV6-6	.	TRBJ2-7	CASSYGDGGPYEQYF	TGTGCCAGCAGTTACGGCGACGGGGGTCCCTACGAGCAGTACTTC
few	TRBV11-2	.	TRBJ2-3	CASSLDRSTDTQYF	TGTGCCAGCAGCTTGGACAGAAGCACAGATACGCAGTATTTT
.	TRBV20-1	TRBD2	TRBJ2-5	CSASGRAGNEQYF	TGCAGTGCTAGCGGGAGGGCCGGCAATGAGCAGTACTTC
.	TRBV7-2	TRBD2	TRBJ2-7	CASSFRTSGAPSYEQYF	TGTGCCAGCAGCTTCCGGACTAGCGGGGCTCCCTCCTACGAGCAGTACTTC
.	TRBV27	TRBD2	TRBJ2-5	CASSYLAGGGRETQYF	TGTGCCAGCAGTTATCTAGCGGGAGGCGGTCGGGAGACCCAGTACTTC
.	TRBV20-1	.	TRBJ2-3	CSARLDGADTQYF	TGCAGTGCTAGACTAGATGGGGCAGATACGCAGTATTTT
.	TRBV7-6	TRBD1	TRBJ1-1	CASSLGVGGNTEAFF	TGTGCCAGCAGCTTAGGGGTAGGGGGCAACACTGAAGCTTTCTTT
many	TRBV5-1	.	TRBJ2-6	CASSLVGPSGANVLTF	TGCGCCAGCAGCTTGGTCGGTCCCTCTGGGGCCAACGTCCTGACTTTC
many	TRBV15	.	TRBJ2-5	CATSRQGGETQYF	TGTGCCACCAGCAGACAGGGTGGGGAGACCCAGTACTTC
.	TRBV12-3/TRBV12-4	TRBD2	TRBJ2-1	CASCSGSSYNEQFF	TGTGCCAGCTGCAGCGGGAGCTCCTACAATGAGCAGTTCTTC
.	TRBV7-2	TRBD2	TRBJ2-5	CASSFVGTSGSRSEQYF	TGTGCCAGCAGCTTCGTCGGGACTAGCGGGAGTCGCAGTGAGCAGTACTTC
few	TRBV9	.	TRBJ2-3	CASSVGPGDTQYF	TGTGCCAGCAGCGTGGGCCCGGGAGATACGCAGTATTTT
.	TRBV5-1	.	TRBJ2-1	CASSPLSGAYNEQFF	TGCGCCAGCAGCCCCCTTTCCGGGGCGTACAATGAGCAGTTCTTC
few	TRBV20-1	TRBD2	TRBJ2-7	CSASPGGSGREDSYEQYF	TGCAGTGCTAGCCCAGGGGGGAGCGGGAGGGAGGACTCCTACGAGCAGTACTTC
.	TRBV9	.	TRBJ2-7	CASSPGQFAYEQYF	TGTGCCAGCAGCCCAGGGCAGTTCGCCTACGAGCAGTACTTC
few	TRBV20-1	TRBD1	TRBJ2-1	CSAPPTGDRLYNEQFF	TGCAGTGCTCCACCCACGGGGGACAGGCTCTACAATGAGCAGTTCTTC
.	TRBV12-3/TRBV12-4	TRBD1	TRBJ1-1	CASSFDQGGSEAFF	TGTGCCAGCAGTTTTGACCAGGGGGGTTCTGAAGCTTTCTTT
.	TRBV18	TRBD1	TRBJ2-3	CASSNPGQGDTQYF	TGTGCCAGCTCAAACCCGGGACAGGGCGATACGCAGTATTTT
many	TRBV4-2	TRBD2	TRBJ2-2	CASSQDPSGGWLNTGELFF	TGTGCCAGCAGCCAAGATCCTAGCGGGGGCTGGTTGAACACCGGGGAGCTGTTTTTT
.	TRBV11-1	.	TRBJ2-7	CASSLAPQGDEQYF	TGTGCCAGCAGCTTAGCGCCACAGGGCGACGAGCAGTACTTC
.	TRBV18	TRBD2	TRBJ2-3	CASSPNVMSGTRGSTDTQYF	TGTGCCAGCTCACCCAACGTCATGAGCGGGACGAGAGGTAGCACAGATACGCAGTATTTT
.	TRBV28	.	TRBJ2-7	CASSLIGGQGSSYEQYF	TGTGCCAGCAGTTTAATCGGTGGGCAGGGGAGCTCCTACGAGCAGTACTTC
.	TRBV11-3	TRBD2	TRBJ2-5	CASSLTVGLVWSNEQYF	TGTGCCAGCAGCTTGACGGTGGGACTAGTATGGAGCAATGAGCAGTACTTC
.	TRBV10-3	.	TRBJ1-2	CAITERGDNYGHTF	TGTGCCATCACCGAAAGAGGGGATAACTATGGTCACACCTTC
.	TRBV2	TRBD1	TRBJ2-5	CASSGTPGGEETQYF	TGTGCCAGCAGTGGAACGCCAGGGGGCGAAGAGACCCAGTACTTC
many	TRBV18	.	TRBJ1-1	CASSPRGNTEAFF	TGTGCCAGCAGCCCCAGGGGGAACACTGAAGCTTTCTTT
.	TRBV4-3	TRBD1	TRBJ2-1	CASSLSLQGAVNNEQFF	TGCGCCAGCAGCCTTTCCCTACAGGGGGCGGTTAACAATGAGCAGTTCTTC
.	TRBV29-1	.	TRBJ1-1	CSARTPMMRTEAFF	TGCAGCGCCAGGACACCTATGATGCGCACTGAAGCTTTCTTT